This TCR beta chain was identified in a study of metastatic and nonmetastatic thyroid tumors. Study information: Patients with malignant and benign thyroid disease provided blood and tumor or nodule tissue, whose repertoires were compared. Study results and caveats: For both blood and tumor, malignant thyroid tumors reportedly showed significantly higher TCR beta diversity than benign nodules did.

Authors' analysis steps: CDR3 differences across clinicopathological groups were used to build a distant-metastasis classifier for papillary thyroid cancer. Via MiXCR, TCRdb re-called the PCR reads. TCRdb's processing, not the authors' own work, is the source of the V and J calls. The sample includes about 38,000 clones, roughly half of them seen just once. On this clone itself: Its antigen is undetermined.

Between the trimmed V and J ends, which lost 6 bases and 1 base, there was a span of 12 bases. Looked up from germline, CDR1 is MDHEN and CDR2 is SYDVKM. The CDR3 sequence is 14 residues long. All patients reached thyroid surgery having received no treatment beforehand. The chain carries TRBV28 and TRBJ1-1; the D gene is possibly TRBD1 (5 bases). Specimen: tumor tissue. The TCR originated in a male donor with papillary thyroid cancer or a benign thyroid nodule (not recorded which). Some clones in this sample may be carry-over from other donors' samples. As DNA, the CDR3 is TGTGCCAGCAGCCCCCCCGGACAGAACACTGAAGCTTTCTTT. It codes for CASSPPGQNTEAFF.